These T cell receptor beta chains were read from a single sample in a study of identical twins. MiXCR, run by TCRdb on the 5' RACE reads, gives a single entry per CDR3 protein. The sample has about 700,000 distinct CDR3 sequences; around 6% are singletons. The sample comprised naive T cells sorted from blood. Receptors were obtained from a man between 18 and 35 years old in good health. Both conserved end residues are part of each CDR3. A D gene is named only where the DNA matches it firmly. Clone size is shown for a subset of rows, as once, few, many or a class of expanded clone.

d_gene: NA; abundance: NA; v_gene: TRBV5-1; len: 15; j_gene: TRBJ2-5; CDR3aa: CASSPRGGLGETQYF; CDR3nt: TGCGCCAGCAGCCCCCGTGGGGGGCTGGGGGAGACCCAGTACTTC
d_gene: TRBD2; abundance: many; v_gene: TRBV12-3/TRBV12-4; len: 16; j_gene: TRBJ2-1; CDR3aa: CASSRDPGLGGNEQFF; CDR3nt: TGTGCCAGCAGCCGTGATCCGGGACTAGGTGGGAATGAGCAGTTCTTC
d_gene: NA; abundance: many; v_gene: TRBV6-5; len: 13; j_gene: TRBJ1-1; CDR3aa: CASSYAYNAEAFF; CDR3nt: TGTGCCAGCAGTTACGCCTATAACGCTGAAGCTTTCTTT
d_gene: TRBD1; abundance: few; v_gene: TRBV11-3; len: 18; j_gene: TRBJ1-1; CDR3aa: CASSPSGQGFWSVAEAFF; CDR3nt: TGTGCCAGCAGCCCCAGCGGACAGGGATTCTGGTCGGTCGCTGAAGCTTTCTTT
d_gene: NA; abundance: few; v_gene: TRBV11-1; len: 16; j_gene: TRBJ2-6; CDR3aa: CASSLGPPIGANVLTF; CDR3nt: TGTGCCAGCAGCTTAGGGCCACCTATAGGGGCCAACGTCCTGACTTTC
d_gene: NA; abundance: NA; v_gene: TRBV5-5; len: 15; j_gene: TRBJ1-4; CDR3aa: CASSWGLDPNEKLFF; CDR3nt: TGTGCCAGCAGCTGGGGCCTGGATCCTAATGAAAAACTGTTTTTT
d_gene: TRBD1; abundance: few; v_gene: TRBV12-3/TRBV12-4; len: 14; j_gene: TRBJ1-2; CDR3aa: CASRSGQGLHGYTF; CDR3nt: TGTGCCAGCAGAAGTGGACAGGGGCTGCATGGCTACACCTTC
d_gene: TRBD1; abundance: NA; v_gene: TRBV2; len: 15; j_gene: TRBJ2-1; CDR3aa: CASTRRGTGVYGQFF; CDR3nt: TGTGCCAGCACCCGAAGAGGGACAGGGGTCTATGGGCAGTTCTTC
d_gene: TRBD2; abundance: few; v_gene: TRBV11-2; len: 21; j_gene: TRBJ2-3; CDR3aa: CASSSGAFLAGEDVVTDTQYF; CDR3nt: TGTGCCAGCAGCTCCGGAGCGTTTCTAGCGGGAGAGGATGTTGTCACAGATACGCAGTATTTT
d_gene: TRBD2; abundance: few; v_gene: TRBV7-2; len: 16; j_gene: TRBJ2-1; CDR3aa: CASSGGTSGGLREQFF; CDR3nt: TGTGCCAGCAGCGGGGGGACTAGCGGGGGTCTTCGAGAGCAGTTCTTC
d_gene: NA; abundance: NA; v_gene: TRBV14; len: 13; j_gene: TRBJ1-1; CDR3aa: CASSRHAGTEAFF; CDR3nt: TGTGCCAGCAGTCGACACGCGGGCACTGAAGCTTTCTTT
d_gene: NA; abundance: NA; v_gene: TRBV5-4; len: 17; j_gene: TRBJ2-6; CDR3aa: CASSLERPPSGANVLTF; CDR3nt: TGTGCCAGCAGCTTGGAGAGACCGCCCTCTGGGGCCAACGTCCTGACTTTC
d_gene: NA; abundance: NA; v_gene: TRBV20-1; len: 16; j_gene: TRBJ2-3; CDR3aa: CSASRGSGSVVDTQYF; CDR3nt: TGCAGTGCTAGCAGGGGGAGCGGGAGTGTGGTAGATACGCAGTATTTT
d_gene: NA; abundance: NA; v_gene: TRBV19; len: 16; j_gene: TRBJ2-2; CDR3aa: CASSVKGRRRTGELFF; CDR3nt: TGTGCCAGTAGTGTAAAGGGCCGGAGGAGGACCGGGGAGCTGTTTTTT
d_gene: TRBD1; abundance: many; v_gene: TRBV12-3/TRBV12-4; len: 15; j_gene: TRBJ1-5; CDR3aa: CASSFGAGGGQPQHF; CDR3nt: TGTGCCAGCAGTTTTGGGGCAGGGGGGGGTCAGCCCCAGCATTTT
d_gene: NA; abundance: NA; v_gene: TRBV5-1; len: 13; j_gene: TRBJ2-3; CDR3aa: CASSLVAPDTQYF; CDR3nt: TGCGCCAGCAGCTTGGTCGCTCCAGATACGCAGTATTTT
d_gene: NA; abundance: many; v_gene: TRBV11-2; len: 12; j_gene: TRBJ1-3; CDR3aa: CASTSPENTIYF; CDR3nt: TGTGCCAGTACCAGTCCGGAGAACACCATATATTTT
d_gene: TRBD1; abundance: few; v_gene: TRBV5-1; len: 15; j_gene: TRBJ2-2; CDR3aa: CASSSQGAGGGELFF; CDR3nt: TGCGCCAGCAGCTCCCAGGGGGCAGGTGGCGGGGAGCTGTTTTTT
d_gene: NA; abundance: many; v_gene: TRBV12-3/TRBV12-4; len: 14; j_gene: TRBJ1-4; CDR3aa: CAAGGGPTNEKLFF; CDR3nt: TGTGCCGCCGGGGGGGGCCCAACTAATGAAAAACTGTTTTTT
d_gene: TRBD1; abundance: few; v_gene: TRBV15; len: 15; j_gene: TRBJ1-6; CDR3aa: CATSREGQGGSPLHF; CDR3nt: TGTGCCACCAGCAGAGAAGGGCAGGGGGGTTCACCCCTCCACTTT
d_gene: NA; abundance: few; v_gene: TRBV18; len: 13; j_gene: TRBJ2-3; CDR3aa: CASSPGVPDTQYF; CDR3nt: TGTGCCAGCTCACCAGGGGTTCCAGATACGCAGTATTTT
d_gene: TRBD1; abundance: many; v_gene: TRBV5-1; len: 14; j_gene: TRBJ1-5; CDR3aa: CASRDRPGDQPQHF; CDR3nt: TGCGCCAGCCGGGACAGGCCTGGGGATCAGCCCCAGCATTTT
d_gene: NA; abundance: many; v_gene: TRBV29-1; len: 13; j_gene: TRBJ1-6; CDR3aa: CSVGEGIDSPLHF; CDR3nt: TGCAGCGTTGGGGAGGGGATCGATTCACCCCTCCACTTT
d_gene: NA; abundance: few; v_gene: TRBV2; len: 15; j_gene: TRBJ1-1; CDR3aa: CASSEALSGLGEAFF; CDR3nt: TGTGCCAGCAGTGAAGCGCTTTCGGGGCTTGGTGAAGCTTTCTTT
d_gene: NA; abundance: many; v_gene: TRBV9; len: 17; j_gene: TRBJ2-2; CDR3aa: CASSVATGRLASGELFF; CDR3nt: TGTGCCAGCAGCGTAGCTACGGGACGACTTGCCTCCGGGGAGCTGTTTTTT
d_gene: TRBD2; abundance: NA; v_gene: TRBV20-1; len: 14; j_gene: TRBJ2-1; CDR3aa: CSAPSGDSYNEQFF; CDR3nt: TGCAGTGCGCCGAGCGGGGATTCCTACAATGAGCAGTTCTTC
d_gene: TRBD2; abundance: many; v_gene: TRBV12-3/TRBV12-4; len: 15; j_gene: TRBJ2-2; CDR3aa: CASSLLGLAVGELFF; CDR3nt: TGTGCCAGCAGTTTACTGGGACTAGCGGTCGGGGAGCTGTTTTTT
d_gene: NA; abundance: many; v_gene: TRBV9; len: 12; j_gene: TRBJ2-2; CDR3aa: CASSVVRGELFF; CDR3nt: TGTGCCAGCAGCGTAGTTCGGGGGGAGCTGTTTTTT
d_gene: TRBD1; abundance: NA; v_gene: TRBV10-3; len: 14; j_gene: TRBJ2-3; CDR3aa: CAISPGQSTDTQYF; CDR3nt: TGTGCCATCAGTCCGGGACAGTCCACAGATACGCAGTATTTT
d_gene: NA; abundance: many; v_gene: TRBV29-1; len: 14; j_gene: TRBJ1-4; CDR3aa: CSVEGQGANEKLFF; CDR3nt: TGCAGCGTTGAGGGTCAGGGTGCAAATGAAAAACTGTTTTTT
d_gene: TRBD1; abundance: few; v_gene: TRBV11-2; len: 18; j_gene: TRBJ1-4; CDR3aa: CASSRPRGGFRYNEKLFF; CDR3nt: TGTGCCAGCAGCCGCCCGAGAGGGGGCTTTAGGTATAATGAAAAACTGTTTTTT
d_gene: NA; abundance: many; v_gene: TRBV10-2; len: 14; j_gene: TRBJ1-6; CDR3aa: CASRDVGGNSPLHF; CDR3nt: TGCGCCAGCAGGGACGTCGGGGGAAATTCACCCCTCCACTTT
d_gene: NA; abundance: many; v_gene: TRBV29-1; len: 14; j_gene: TRBJ2-1; CDR3aa: CSVEGRGHYNEQFF; CDR3nt: TGCAGCGTCGAGGGGAGGGGGCATTACAATGAGCAGTTCTTC
d_gene: NA; abundance: many; v_gene: TRBV6-5; len: 16; j_gene: TRBJ2-1; CDR3aa: CASSYSVRGYYNEQFF; CDR3nt: TGTGCCAGCAGTTACTCCGTGCGGGGATACTACAATGAGCAGTTCTTC
d_gene: NA; abundance: many; v_gene: TRBV7-3; len: 13; j_gene: TRBJ2-1; CDR3aa: CASSSLYANEQFF; CDR3nt: TGTGCCAGCAGCTCGCTCTACGCCAATGAGCAGTTCTTC
d_gene: TRBD2; abundance: few; v_gene: TRBV6-5; len: 16; j_gene: TRBJ2-1; CDR3aa: CASSYQLAGGMDEQFF; CDR3nt: TGTGCCAGCAGTTACCAACTAGCGGGAGGGATGGATGAGCAGTTCTTC
d_gene: NA; abundance: many; v_gene: TRBV29-1; len: 13; j_gene: TRBJ2-1; CDR3aa: CSVGIRLQNEQFF; CDR3nt: TGCAGCGTTGGTATTAGACTACAAAACGAGCAGTTCTTC
d_gene: NA; abundance: few; v_gene: TRBV21-1; len: 17; j_gene: TRBJ1-1; CDR3aa: CASSLGGGQGLGTEAFF; CDR3nt: TGTGCCAGCAGCCTTGGGGGAGGACAGGGGCTGGGGACTGAAGCTTTCTTT
d_gene: TRBD2; abundance: NA; v_gene: TRBV11-2; len: 15; j_gene: TRBJ2-3; CDR3aa: CASSWQRGSTDTQYF; CDR3nt: TGTGCCAGCAGCTGGCAGCGGGGTAGCACAGATACGCAGTATTTT
d_gene: TRBD1; abundance: NA; v_gene: TRBV7-8; len: 15; j_gene: TRBJ2-7; CDR3aa: CASSLSRDRSYEQYF; CDR3nt: TGTGCCAGCAGCTTGAGCCGGGACAGGTCATACGAGCAGTACTTC
d_gene: NA; abundance: few; v_gene: TRBV5-1; len: 16; j_gene: TRBJ2-5; CDR3aa: CASSLIPQNDIETQYF; CDR3nt: TGCGCCAGCAGCTTGATTCCTCAAAATGATATTGAGACCCAGTACTTC
d_gene: NA; abundance: many; v_gene: TRBV20-1; len: 14; j_gene: TRBJ2-4; CDR3aa: CSARAGQAKNIQYF; CDR3nt: TGCAGTGCTAGAGCTGGGCAAGCCAAAAACATTCAGTACTTC
d_gene: NA; abundance: many; v_gene: TRBV10-3; len: 13; j_gene: TRBJ2-1; CDR3aa: CAISGTYGGEQFF; CDR3nt: TGTGCCATCAGTGGGACGTACGGTGGGGAGCAGTTCTTC
d_gene: TRBD1; abundance: few; v_gene: TRBV5-1; len: 16; j_gene: TRBJ1-5; CDR3aa: CASSLGDSRPNQPQHF; CDR3nt: TGCGCCAGCAGCTTGGGGGACAGCCGGCCAAATCAGCCCCAGCATTTT
d_gene: NA; abundance: many; v_gene: TRBV5-1; len: 14; j_gene: TRBJ1-1; CDR3aa: CASSLRGWVTEAFF; CDR3nt: TGCGCCAGCAGCTTACGAGGGTGGGTCACTGAAGCTTTCTTT
d_gene: NA; abundance: few; v_gene: TRBV5-6; len: 14; j_gene: TRBJ1-2; CDR3aa: CASSVPGLDYGYTF; CDR3nt: TGTGCCAGCAGCGTGCCGGGACTGGACTATGGCTACACCTTC
d_gene: NA; abundance: many; v_gene: TRBV12-3/TRBV12-4; len: 13; j_gene: TRBJ2-3; CDR3aa: CASSLTQRDTQYF; CDR3nt: TGTGCCAGCAGTTTGACCCAACGAGATACGCAGTATTTT
d_gene: TRBD1; abundance: NA; v_gene: TRBV18; len: 15; j_gene: TRBJ1-1; CDR3aa: CASSPNEDRAIEAFF; CDR3nt: TGTGCCAGCTCACCGAATGAGGACAGGGCGATTGAAGCTTTCTTT
d_gene: NA; abundance: many; v_gene: TRBV12-3/TRBV12-4; len: 14; j_gene: TRBJ1-5; CDR3aa: CASRPTGSNQPQHF; CDR3nt: TGTGCCAGCAGACCTACAGGGTCCAATCAGCCCCAGCATTTT
d_gene: NA; abundance: many; v_gene: TRBV12-3/TRBV12-4; len: 11; j_gene: TRBJ1-2; CDR3aa: CARSAPGAYTF; CDR3nt: TGTGCCAGATCGGCTCCAGGGGCATACACCTTC
d_gene: TRBD1; abundance: many; v_gene: TRBV4-3; len: 16; j_gene: TRBJ2-7; CDR3aa: CASSYYAGQGWYEQYF; CDR3nt: TGCGCCAGCAGCTATTACGCGGGACAGGGTTGGTACGAGCAGTACTTC
d_gene: NA; abundance: many; v_gene: TRBV10-3; len: 16; j_gene: TRBJ1-3; CDR3aa: CAISESRGLFGNTIYF; CDR3nt: TGTGCCATCAGTGAGTCGAGGGGATTGTTCGGAAACACCATATATTTT
d_gene: TRBD1; abundance: many; v_gene: TRBV29-1; len: 13; j_gene: TRBJ1-4; CDR3aa: CSVERGRGEKLFF; CDR3nt: TGCAGCGTTGAAAGGGGGCGAGGTGAAAAACTGTTTTTT
d_gene: NA; abundance: many; v_gene: TRBV20-1; len: 14; j_gene: TRBJ2-4; CDR3aa: CSAPGVRAKNIQYF; CDR3nt: TGCAGTGCCCCCGGGGTTAGGGCCAAAAACATTCAGTACTTC
d_gene: NA; abundance: many; v_gene: TRBV7-9; len: 16; j_gene: TRBJ2-1; CDR3aa: CASSYADFSSRNEQFF; CDR3nt: TGTGCCAGCAGCTATGCGGACTTCAGTTCTCGGAATGAGCAGTTCTTC